This record concerns one TCR beta chain sequence. Researchers took RNA transcripts and amplified the TCR beta CDR3 regions from them. With the HTBI primer set, the TCR CDR3 went through a first round of RT-PCR. TCRdb processed the multiplex PCR reads anew with MiXCR; each CDR3 protein has one entry. Of a few hundred thousand distinct CDR3 sequences in the sample, roughly 13% were seen once. This CDR3 comprises 15 residues. CDR1 is SGHDT and CDR2 is YYEEEE in the germline V gene. The V end lost 8 bases, the J end lost 1 base, and 16 bases lay between the germline ends. This entry belongs to a study of T cells in Graves' hyperthyroidism and ophthalmopathy.

The chain links TRBV5-6 to TRBJ2-1; the D gene is possibly TRBD1 (7 bases). What was sequenced was blood. This clonotype was obtained from a woman between 18 and 30 years old with Graves' hyperthyroidism. CDR3 DNA sequence: TGTGCCAGTCAGACGGCAGGGGGGTCCTACAATGAGCAGTTCTTC. Its protein is CASQTAGGSYNEQFF.